In this sample, the clone carrying this T cell receptor beta chain turned up many times. Its antigen remains unknown. CDR1 is DFQATT and CDR2 is SNEGSKA in the germline V gene (reference sequence). The CDR3 length is 18 residues. The trim removed 1 base at V and 0 bases at J, leaving 6 bases unmatched. Investigators prepared the TCR beta libraries by applying iRepertoire HTBI primers and Arm-PCR of CDR3 regions. TCRdb called the multiplex PCR reads again in MiXCR, with one record for every CDR3 protein. The sample consists of about 540,000 distinct CDR3 sequences, approximately 13% of them appearing once. The data originate from a study of regulatory T cells in long-lasting Graves disease. Overall study findings and caveats: Public clonotype sharing was higher in persistent than newly diagnosed patients.

Time point here: newly diagnosed GD, antithyroid drugs for less than 3 months. PBMC-derived RNA was used for the TCR library. These same data were also listed under a study on T cells in Graves' hyperthyroidism and ophthalmopathy.

The rearrangement links TRBV20-1 to TRBJ2-2, with 12 bases aligning to TRBD2. Sequenced here: peripheral blood mononuclear cells (PBMCs), sampled at new diagnosis, from a patient treated with antithyroid drugs. The receptor was isolated from a man aged 30 to 39 with Graves disease. This CDR3 reads CSARAAWTSGTNTGELFF. DNA of the CDR3: TGCAGTGCTAGAGCCGCTTGGACTAGCGGGACGAACACCGGGGAGCTGTTTTTT.